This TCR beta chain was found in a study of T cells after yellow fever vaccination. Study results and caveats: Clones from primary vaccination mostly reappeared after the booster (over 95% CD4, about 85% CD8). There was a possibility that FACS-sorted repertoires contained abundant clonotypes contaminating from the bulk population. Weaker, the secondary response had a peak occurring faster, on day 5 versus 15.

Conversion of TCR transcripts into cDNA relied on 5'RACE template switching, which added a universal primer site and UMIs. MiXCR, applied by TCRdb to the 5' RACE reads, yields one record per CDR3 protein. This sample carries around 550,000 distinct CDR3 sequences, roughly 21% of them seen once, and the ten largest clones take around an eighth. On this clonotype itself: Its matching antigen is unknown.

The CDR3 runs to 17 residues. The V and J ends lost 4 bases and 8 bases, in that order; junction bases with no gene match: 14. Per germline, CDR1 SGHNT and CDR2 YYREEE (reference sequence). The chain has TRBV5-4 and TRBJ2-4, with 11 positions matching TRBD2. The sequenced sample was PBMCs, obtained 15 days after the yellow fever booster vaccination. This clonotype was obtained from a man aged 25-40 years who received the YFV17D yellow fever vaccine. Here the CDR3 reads CASSTGLADSSGDIQYF. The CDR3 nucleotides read TGTGCCAGCAGCACGGGACTAGCGGACTCCTCGGGAGACATTCAGTACTTC.